A selection of T cell receptor beta chains follows, all from one sample in a study of T cells in localized non-small cell lung cancer. TCRdb keeps only in-frame clones here, not all; method: immunoSEQ multiplex PCR. The sample has some 3,500 clones, approximately 25% seen once. Sequences were derived from lung tumor tissue, sampled before any cancer treatment. The receptors stem from a woman aged 35-75 years with stage I lung adenocarcinoma. Each CDR3 is given with its conserved first and last residue. The D gene is left open where the match is weak. The size field is filled for only some rows; it gives once, few, many or a size class.

v_gene,d_gene,abundance,j_gene,CDR3aa,CDR3nt
TRBV15,.,few,TRBJ2-4,CATSRAGTGMAKNIQYF,TGTGCCACCAGCAGAGCCGGTACAGGGATGGCCAAAAACATTCAGTACTTC
TRBV14,.,.,TRBJ2-1,CASSQDRGLRQFF,TGTGCCAGCAGCCAAGATAGGGGCCTCCGGCAGTTCTTC
TRBV7-7,.,few,TRBJ2-7,CASSLRLGGYEQYF,TGTGCCAGCAGTTTAAGACTCGGGGGCTACGAGCAGTACTTC
TRBV19,.,few,TRBJ1-1,CASRPQGTRRGNTEAFF,TGTGCCAGTAGACCCCAAGGAACACGGAGGGGAAACACTGAAGCTTTCTTT
TRBV11-3,.,medium-sized,TRBJ2-2,CASSLWPEVAGELFF,TGTGCCAGCAGCTTGTGGCCTGAGGTGGCCGGGGAGCTGTTTTTT
TRBV14,.,.,TRBJ2-2,CASSSRLGGRGRTGELFF,TGTGCCAGCAGTTCAAGACTTGGGGGGCGCGGGCGCACCGGGGAGCTGTTTTTT
TRBV6-8,.,medium-sized,TRBJ1-3,CASSYSGARSGNTIYF,TGTGCCAGCAGTTACTCGGGGGCCCGCTCTGGAAACACCATATATTTT
TRBV28,TRBD1,.,TRBJ1-3,CASSFYPGTGGRNTIYF,TGTGCCAGCAGTTTTTATCCCGGGACAGGGGGGAGAAACACCATATATTTT
TRBV5-1,.,.,TRBJ1-1,CASSPGDILRTEAFF,TGCGCCAGCAGCCCCGGGGATATACTGAGAACTGAAGCTTTCTTT
TRBV11-3,TRBD1,.,TRBJ1-3,CASSGQVAHSGNTIYF,TGTGCCAGCAGCGGACAGGTAGCGCACTCTGGAAACACCATATATTTT
TRBV10-1,TRBD2,.,TRBJ2-3,CASSPSGAGADTQYF,TGCGCCAGCAGCCCTAGCGGGGCGGGGGCAGATACGCAGTATTTT
TRBV29-1,TRBD1,.,TRBJ1-2,CSVENRGLGYTF,TGCAGCGTTGAAAACAGGGGGCTAGGCTACACCTTC
TRBV6-8,.,medium-sized,TRBJ1-1,CASSYLMGPSEAFF,TGTGCCAGCAGTTACCTAATGGGACCTTCTGAAGCTTTCTTT
TRBV6-7,TRBD1,.,TRBJ2-2,CASSSDSRGYTGELFF,TGTGCCAGCAGTTCCGACTCCAGGGGGTACACCGGGGAGCTGTTTTTT
TRBV11-1,TRBD2,.,TRBJ2-3,CASSRTSEADTQYF,TGTGCCAGCAGCAGGACTAGCGAGGCAGATACGCAGTATTTT
TRBV9,TRBD1,few,TRBJ2-2,CASSAPGTVNTGELFF,TGTGCCAGCAGCGCTCCTGGGACAGTGAACACCGGGGAGCTGTTTTTT
TRBV28,TRBD1,few,TRBJ1-5,CASSLSQGALDNQPQHF,TGTGCCAGCAGTTTATCCCAGGGGGCTCTGGACAATCAGCCCCAGCATTTT
TRBV19,TRBD2,.,TRBJ2-1,CASRTTSGSYNEQFF,TGTGCCAGTAGAACCACTAGCGGGAGTTATAATGAGCAGTTCTTC
TRBV11-3,.,few,TRBJ1-5,CASSSGEQPDQPQHF,TGTGCCAGCAGCTCGGGGGAACAACCCGATCAGCCCCAGCATTTT
TRBV11-3,TRBD2,medium-sized,TRBJ2-3,CASSSGLASTDTQYF,TGTGCCAGCAGCTCGGGACTAGCGAGCACAGATACGCAGTATTTT
TRBV6-8,TRBD2,.,TRBJ2-7,CASSGRARYEQYF,TGTGCCAGCAGTGGGAGGGCTCGGTACGAGCAGTACTTC
TRBV6-8,TRBD2,large,TRBJ2-1,CASSAQREPSYNEQFF,TGTGCCAGCAGTGCCCAGCGGGAACCCTCCTACAATGAGCAGTTCTTC
TRBV9,.,.,TRBJ2-1,CASSVQGGARLEQFF,TGTGCCAGCAGCGTACAGGGGGGCGCCCGCCTTGAGCAGTTCTTC
TRBV23-1,.,.,TRBJ2-7,CASSQDSGSLYEQYF,TGCGCCAGCAGCCAAGATTCGGGGTCCTTGTACGAGCAGTACTTC
TRBV6-8,.,.,TRBJ2-3,CVSGRYTDTQYF,TGTGTATCCGGGAGATACACAGATACGCAGTATTTT
TRBV6-8,.,.,TRBJ2-7,CASTALSGANYEQYF,TGTGCCAGCACCGCGCTCTCGGGGGCAAACTACGAGCAGTACTTC
TRBV6-8,TRBD1,many,TRBJ2-7,CASSHRDRGHYEQYF,TGTGCCAGCAGTCACCGGGACAGGGGCCACTACGAGCAGTACTTC
TRBV5-1,.,.,TRBJ1-1,CASSSGLQGHTEAFF,TGCGCCAGCAGCTCAGGCCTGCAAGGGCACACTGAAGCTTTCTTT
TRBV28,.,few,TRBJ1-2,CASSSGGYDYGYTF,TGTGCCAGCAGCTCCGGGGGGTATGACTATGGCTACACCTTC
TRBV6-8,.,few,TRBJ2-1,CAIRSRASSNEQFF,TGTGCCATCAGGAGCCGGGCGAGTTCCAATGAGCAGTTCTTC
TRBV11-3,.,few,TRBJ1-4,CASSLRPALSNEKLFF,TGTGCCAGCAGCTTACGGCCGGCACTAAGTAATGAAAAACTGTTTTTT
TRBV19,.,.,TRBJ1-6,CASIPSGSYNSPLHF,TGTGCCAGTATCCCGTCGGGGTCCTATAATTCACCCCTCCACTTT
TRBV11-3,.,few,TRBJ1-5,CASSLGTGKYQPQHF,TGTGCCAGCAGCTTAGGGACGGGGAAATATCAGCCCCAGCATTTT
TRBV9,TRBD1,medium-sized,TRBJ2-4,CASSVDGRETGDGDIQYF,TGTGCCAGCAGCGTAGACGGTCGGGAGACAGGGGATGGGGACATTCAGTACTTC
TRBV7-4,.,few,TRBJ1-1,CASSLERGTEAFF,TGTGCCAGCAGCTTAGAGCGTGGCACTGAAGCTTTCTTT
TRBV11-3,TRBD1,.,TRBJ2-3,CASSLPGRTGGSGTQYF,TGTGCCAGCAGCCTACCGGGGCGGACAGGGGGGAGCGGTACGCAGTATTTT
TRBV10-1,.,.,TRBJ2-1,CASSITGWDEQFF,TGCGCCAGCAGTATAACGGGGTGGGATGAGCAGTTCTTC
TRBV7-2,.,few,TRBJ1-6,CASSPLIDSPLHF,TGTGCCAGCAGCCCCCTTATAGATTCACCCCTCCACTTT
TRBV28,TRBD1,few,TRBJ1-5,CASSVQQGTQPQHF,TGTGCCAGCAGTGTACAACAGGGGACCCAGCCCCAGCATTTT
TRBV4-1,.,few,TRBJ2-7,CASSPAPGPTYEQYF,TGCGCCAGCAGCCCAGCCCCGGGTCCGACCTACGAGCAGTACTTC
TRBV7-5,.,few,TRBJ1-2,CASSENPDGGGGYTF,TGTGCCAGCAGCGAGAACCCGGACGGCGGAGGAGGCTACACCTTC
TRBV18,TRBD1,few,TRBJ1-1,CASSPYRDSKNTEAFF,TGTGCCAGCTCGCCGTACCGGGACAGCAAGAACACTGAAGCTTTCTTT
TRBV10-3,.,.,TRBJ2-7,CAISELTGEGEQYF,TGTGCCATCAGTGAGTTAACAGGGGAGGGCGAGCAGTACTTC
TRBV28,TRBD1,few,TRBJ1-1,CASSSGGQENTEAFF,TGTGCCAGCAGTTCCGGGGGACAGGAGAACACTGAAGCTTTCTTT
TRBV18,.,.,TRBJ1-1,CASSLVGQMNTEAFF,TGTGCCAGCTCACTTGTAGGACAGATGAACACTGAAGCTTTCTTT
TRBV9,.,.,TRBJ2-2,CASSVGGRITGELFF,TGTGCCAGCAGCGTAGGCGGCAGAATAACCGGGGAGCTGTTTTTT
TRBV12-5,.,.,TRBJ1-5,CASSVGGIYSNQPQHF,TGTGCCAGTTCGGTGGGAGGGATTTATAGCAATCAGCCCCAGCATTTT
TRBV9,.,few,TRBJ2-2,CASSVRQGLGTGELFF,TGTGCCAGCAGCGTTAGGCAGGGCCTGGGCACCGGGGAGCTGTTTTTT
TRBV4-1,TRBD1,few,TRBJ2-5,CASSQALTGVRYF,TGCGCCAGCAGCCAAGCCCTAACAGGGGTCCGGTACTTC
TRBV9,.,few,TRBJ2-5,CASSDPARAETQYF,TGTGCCAGCTCCGACCCCGCACGAGCGGAGACCCAGTACTTC
TRBV6-8,.,.,TRBJ2-5,CASSYSRLEETQYF,TGTGCCAGCAGTTATTCGAGACTGGAAGAGACCCAGTACTTC
TRBV6-8,.,medium-sized,TRBJ2-7,CASSRTSGQAYEQYF,TGTGCCAGCAGTAGGACATCGGGACAAGCCTACGAGCAGTACTTC
TRBV18,TRBD1,few,TRBJ2-7,CASSPRTGKDEQYF,TGTGCCAGCTCACCACGGACAGGGAAGGACGAGCAGTACTTC
TRBV5-1,TRBD1,.,TRBJ1-1,CASSLDRGGANTEAFF,TGCGCCAGCAGCTTGGACAGGGGTGGGGCGAACACTGAAGCTTTCTTT
TRBV11-3,.,few,TRBJ2-3,CASSSGLFTDTQYF,TGTGCCAGCAGCTCTGGACTATTCACAGATACGCAGTATTTT
TRBV6-8,.,few,TRBJ1-1,CASGRGYTEAFF,TGTGCCAGCGGTAGGGGTTATACTGAAGCTTTCTTT